This entry lists 13 T cell receptor beta chains sequenced from one sample in a study of identical twins. TCRdb re-called the 5' RACE reads through MiXCR, storing one row per CDR3 protein. The sample consists of fewer than 650,000 distinct CDR3 sequences, just over 7% of them appearing once. This sample also belongs to another study, concerning yellow fever vaccine responses in identical twins.

The sample was PBMCs. Receptors were obtained from a woman aged 18-30 years in good health.

A few counts support this clonotype. The J gene is TRBJ2-3, the V gene TRBV4-1; 8 nucleotides agree with TRBD2. The CDR3 covers 17 residues. Germline CDR1 is MGHRA and CDR2 is YSYEKL. V lost 0 bases, J lost 2 bases, and 7 bases stayed unmatched. CDR3 in DNA: TGCGCCAGCAGCCAAGAACGGGGCGGGGGGCCCACAGATACGCAGTATTTT. This translates into CASSQERGGGPTDTQYF.

This clonotype came up a few times. This chain connects TRBV5-1 to TRBJ2-1, with TRBD1 identical over 10 bases. There are 16 residues in the CDR3. Per the germline V gene, CDR1 is SGHRS and CDR2 is YFSETQ. V shed 0 bases, J shed 2 bases, and the junction held 2 bases outside the gene matches. The CDR3 sequence is CASSLATGGTYNEQFF. The CDR3 nucleotides read TGCGCCAGCAGCTTGGCGACAGGGGGCACCTACAATGAGCAGTTCTTC.

This clonotype was recorded at least ten times. The V and J genes are TRBV7-6 and TRBJ2-5; no reliable D call. V lost 1 base and J 5 bases, leaving 8 bases between the germline ends. This CDR3 has 13 amino acids. Germline V gives CDR1 SGHVS, CDR2 FNYEAQ. CDR3 sequence: CASSLGVRETQYF. For the CDR3, the DNA is TGTGCCAGCAGCTTAGGTGTTCGGGAGACCCAGTACTTC.

The chain has TRBV11-3 and TRBJ2-5; 8 bases align to TRBD2. Germline V gene data show CDR1 as SGHNT and CDR2 as YENEEA. J gave up 2 bases and V 3 bases, and 11 bases lay outside the gene matches. CDR3 length equals 17 residues. The CDR3 is CASSLGTGLAGQETQYF. The CDR3 nucleotides read TGTGCCAGCAGCTTGGGAACGGGGCTAGCGGGTCAAGAGACCCAGTACTTC.

This chain links TRBV27 with TRBJ2-1; possible D gene TRBD1, 7 bases. Trimming took off 3 bases at V and 4 bases at J, with 25 bases between the two ends. Germline values: CDR1 MNHEY, CDR2 SMNVEV (reference sequence). There are 19 residues in the CDR3. CDR3 in amino acids: CASSFLPHLRDRSYNEQFF. The DNA of the CDR3 is TGTGCCAGCAGTTTTTTGCCCCACTTGCGGGACAGATCTTACAATGAGCAGTTCTTC.

This clonotype was recorded many times. The chain carries TRBV9 and TRBJ2-3; TRBD2 matches 8 bases. The CDR3 runs 16 residues. CDR1 is SGDLS, CDR2 YYNGEE, per germline. The junction had 9 bases not matched to a gene; V was cut back by 2 bases and J by 4 bases. This chain's CDR3 is CASSVGNTGGADTQYF. The CDR3 DNA follows: TGTGCCAGCAGCGTTGGGAATACCGGGGGGGCAGATACGCAGTATTTT.

This clonotype occurred a few times. This chain connects TRBV28 to TRBJ1-1; D perhaps matches TRBD1 (5 bases). This CDR3 spans 14 amino acids. The V gene's germline CDR1 is MDHEN and CDR2 SYDVKM. V dropped 4 bases and J dropped 4 bases, with 13 bases sitting between them. CDR3 DNA: TGTGCCAGCAGTTCTCTGTTGGGGGGCACTGAAGCTTTCTTT. This translates into CASSSLLGGTEAFF.

The chain employs TRBV12-3 or TRBV12-4 and TRBJ1-6; D is unclear. The CDR3 is 13 amino acids. Trimming removed 6 bases at V and 5 bases at J, with 8 bases between. This chain's CDR3 is CASRTQNNSPLHF. For the CDR3, the DNA is TGTGCCAGCAGAACCCAAAATAATTCACCCCTCCACTTT.

This clonotype was seen repeatedly, ten times or more. V is TRBV5-8 and J is TRBJ1-3; TRBD1 agrees at 8 bases. This CDR3 region has 15 residues. Trimming cost V 2 bases and J 9 bases; bases outside gene matches: 10. Germline CDR1 is SGHTS and CDR2 is YDEGEE. Here the CDR3 DNA reads TGTGCCAGCAGCTTACCGGGACAGGCGTTTGGCACCATATATTTT. Translated, it gives CASSLPGQAFGTIYF.

This clonotype was detected only a few times. The chain is built from TRBV2 and TRBJ2-5, with D uncertain. This CDR3 contains 12 residues. Looked up from germline, CDR1 is SNHLY and CDR2 is FYNNEI. V lost 4 bases to trimming and J lost 5 bases, with 8 bases between them. The CDR3 reads CASSAQSETQYF. The CDR3, as DNA: TGTGCCAGCAGTGCTCAGAGTGAGACCCAGTACTTC.

This clonotype was seen many times. The chain carries TRBV28 and TRBJ1-1, with D possibly matching TRBD1 (6 bases). Germline V lookup: CDR1 MDHEN, CDR2 SYDVKM. The length of the CDR3 is 12 residues. Trimming shortened V by 2 bases and J by 11 bases, and 12 bases separated the two germline ends. This CDR3 reads CASSLETGFAFF. The CDR3 DNA reads TGTGCCAGCAGTTTAGAGACAGGATTCGCTTTCTTT. Full variable domain (remainder filled in from reference TRBV28 and TRBJ1-1): DVKVTQSSRYLVKRTGEKVFLECVQDMDHENMFWYRQDPGLGLRLIYFSYDVKMKEKGDIPEGYSVSREKKERFSLILESASTNQTSMYLCASSLETGFAFFGQGTRLTVV.

The table lists this clonotype with a few counts. J is TRBJ2-3 and V is TRBV28, with 11 bases that match TRBD2. The V and J ends lost 6 bases and 8 bases, in that order; junction bases with no gene match: 13. In germline, CDR1 is MDHEN, CDR2 SYDVKM. This CDR3 comprises 16 residues. The CDR3 DNA reads as TGTGCCAGCAGGGGACCACTAGCGGGGGAAGGGGGTACGCAGTATTTT. It specifies CASRGPLAGEGGTQYF.

V is TRBV2 and J is TRBJ2-1, with 12 bases lining up with TRBD2. CDR3 length: 17 amino acids. Germline loops: CDR1 SNHLY, CDR2 FYNNEI. V lost 8 bases to trimming and J lost 0 bases; unmatched junction nucleotides: 8. CDR3 region: CASLGLAGLTSYNEQFF. The CDR3 coding sequence is TGTGCCAGCCTTGGACTAGCGGGACTGACCTCCTACAATGAGCAGTTCTTC.